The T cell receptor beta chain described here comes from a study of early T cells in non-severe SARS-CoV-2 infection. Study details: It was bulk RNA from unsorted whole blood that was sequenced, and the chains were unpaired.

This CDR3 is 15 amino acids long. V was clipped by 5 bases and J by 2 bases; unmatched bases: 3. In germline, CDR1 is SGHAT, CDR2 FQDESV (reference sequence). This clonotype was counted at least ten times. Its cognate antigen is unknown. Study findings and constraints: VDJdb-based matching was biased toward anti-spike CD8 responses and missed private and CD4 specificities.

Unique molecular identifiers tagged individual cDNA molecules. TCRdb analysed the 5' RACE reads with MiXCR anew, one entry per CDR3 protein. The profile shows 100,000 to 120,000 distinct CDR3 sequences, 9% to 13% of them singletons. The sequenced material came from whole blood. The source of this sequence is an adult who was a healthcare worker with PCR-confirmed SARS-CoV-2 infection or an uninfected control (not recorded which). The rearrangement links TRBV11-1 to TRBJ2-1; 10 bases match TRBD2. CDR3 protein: CASSRLAGAYNEQFF. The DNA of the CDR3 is TGTGCCAGCAGCCGTCTAGCGGGGGCCTACAATGAGCAGTTCTTC.